This T cell receptor beta chain is drawn from a study of blood T cells in healthy people across ages. There are a few counts of this clonotype. Its antigen is undetermined. This CDR3 has 16 amino acids. Trimming removed 6 bases from V and 2 bases from J; junction bases left unmatched: 11. From germline, CDR1 is MNHEY and CDR2 SVGAGI. Whole-study results and caveats: With naive T cell percentage, TCR beta diversity showed a strong correlation.

In each sample, at least 7 million PBMCs were isolated. A second PCR, run for roughly 7 to 11 cycles, used a sample-barcoded 5' primer plus a J-beta primer mix. TCRdb analysed the 5' RACE reads with MiXCR anew, one entry per CDR3 protein. Here the sample spans approximately 1,000,000 distinct CDR3 sequences, around 43% being singletons. The V and J genes are TRBV6-5 and TRBJ2-3; 7 bases align to TRBD2. Sequences were obtained from blood. This TCR was recovered from a woman aged 55-75 years in good health. CDR3 DNA: TGTGCCAGCAGCGGTCGGGGTAGCGGGTACACAGATACGCAGTATTTT. Amino acid sequence: CASSGRGSGYTDTQYF.